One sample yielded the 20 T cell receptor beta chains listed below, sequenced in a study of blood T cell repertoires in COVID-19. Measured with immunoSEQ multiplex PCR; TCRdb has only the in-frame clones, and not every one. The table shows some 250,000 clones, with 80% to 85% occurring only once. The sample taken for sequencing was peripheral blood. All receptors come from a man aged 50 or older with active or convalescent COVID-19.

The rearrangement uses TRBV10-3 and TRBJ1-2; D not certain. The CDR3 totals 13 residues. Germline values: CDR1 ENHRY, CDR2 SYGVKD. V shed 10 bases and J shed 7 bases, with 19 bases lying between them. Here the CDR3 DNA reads TGTGCCACCCAAGCGTTCGTGGCAAGTGGCTACACCTTC. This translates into CATQAFVASGYTF.

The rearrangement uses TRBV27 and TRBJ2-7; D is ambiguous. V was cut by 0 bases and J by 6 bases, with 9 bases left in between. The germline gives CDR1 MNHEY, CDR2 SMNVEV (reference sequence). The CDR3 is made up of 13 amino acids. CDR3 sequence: CASSLSSRVEQYF. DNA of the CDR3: TGTGCCAGCAGTTTATCGAGCCGGGTCGAGCAGTACTTC.

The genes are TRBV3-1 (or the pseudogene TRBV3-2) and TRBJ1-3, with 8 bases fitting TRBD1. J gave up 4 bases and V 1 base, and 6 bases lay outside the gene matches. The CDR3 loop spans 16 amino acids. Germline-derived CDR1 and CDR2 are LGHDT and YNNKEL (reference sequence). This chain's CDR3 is CASSQGQGARGNTIYF. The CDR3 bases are TGTGCCAGCAGCCAAGGTCAGGGGGCAAGAGGAAACACCATATATTTT.

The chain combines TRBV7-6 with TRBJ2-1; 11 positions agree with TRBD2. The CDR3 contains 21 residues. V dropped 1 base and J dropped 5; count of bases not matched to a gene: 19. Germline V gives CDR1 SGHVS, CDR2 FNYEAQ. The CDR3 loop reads CASSLGFSSGGPLTPDNEQFF. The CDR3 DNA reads TGTGCCAGCAGCTTAGGATTTTCTAGCGGGGGGCCTCTCACCCCCGACAATGAGCAGTTCTTC.

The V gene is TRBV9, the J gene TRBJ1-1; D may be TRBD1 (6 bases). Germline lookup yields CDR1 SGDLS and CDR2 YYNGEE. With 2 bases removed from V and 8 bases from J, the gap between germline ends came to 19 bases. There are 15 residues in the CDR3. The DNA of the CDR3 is TGTGCCAGCAGCGTCCACCGGGACACGGAACGGGAAGCTTTCTTT. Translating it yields CASSVHRDTEREAFF.

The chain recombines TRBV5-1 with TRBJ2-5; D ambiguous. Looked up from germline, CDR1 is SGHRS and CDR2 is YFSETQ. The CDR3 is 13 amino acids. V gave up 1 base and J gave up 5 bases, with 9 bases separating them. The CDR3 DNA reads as TGCGCCAGCAGCTTGCCTGCCGGGGAGACCCAGTACTTC. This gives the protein CASSLPAGETQYF.

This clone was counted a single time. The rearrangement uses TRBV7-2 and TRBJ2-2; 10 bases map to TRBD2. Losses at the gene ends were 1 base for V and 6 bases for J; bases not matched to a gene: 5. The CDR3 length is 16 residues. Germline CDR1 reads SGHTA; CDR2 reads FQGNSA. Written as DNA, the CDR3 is TGTGCCAGCAGCTTAGGACAGCGGGGGGGCCCCGGGGAGCTGTTTTTT. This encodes CASSLGQRGGPGELFF.

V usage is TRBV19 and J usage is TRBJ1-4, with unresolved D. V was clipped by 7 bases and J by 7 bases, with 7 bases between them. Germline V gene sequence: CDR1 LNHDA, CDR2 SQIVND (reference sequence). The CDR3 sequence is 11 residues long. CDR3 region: CASTLGEKLFF. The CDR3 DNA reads TGTGCCAGTACCCTCGGTGAAAAACTGTTTTTT.

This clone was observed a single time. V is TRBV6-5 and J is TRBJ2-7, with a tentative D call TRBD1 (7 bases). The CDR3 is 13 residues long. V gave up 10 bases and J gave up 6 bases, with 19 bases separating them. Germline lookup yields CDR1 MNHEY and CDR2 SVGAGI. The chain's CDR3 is CATRGAGSSEQYF. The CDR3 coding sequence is TGTGCCACCAGGGGGGCAGGGAGCTCCGAGCAGTACTTC.

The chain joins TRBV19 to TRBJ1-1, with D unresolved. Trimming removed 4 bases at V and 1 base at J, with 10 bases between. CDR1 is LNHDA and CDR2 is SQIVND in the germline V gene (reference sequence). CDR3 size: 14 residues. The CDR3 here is CASSKDPGNTEAFF. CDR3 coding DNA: TGTGCCAGTAGTAAGGATCCAGGGAACACTGAAGCTTTCTTT.

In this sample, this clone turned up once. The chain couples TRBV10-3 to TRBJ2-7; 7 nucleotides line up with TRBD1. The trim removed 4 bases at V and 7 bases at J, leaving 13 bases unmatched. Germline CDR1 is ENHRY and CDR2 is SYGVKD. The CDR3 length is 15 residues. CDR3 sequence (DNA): TGTGCCATCAGTGCCGGAGTAACAGGGGTGAGGGAGCAGTACTTC. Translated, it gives CAISAGVTGVREQYF.

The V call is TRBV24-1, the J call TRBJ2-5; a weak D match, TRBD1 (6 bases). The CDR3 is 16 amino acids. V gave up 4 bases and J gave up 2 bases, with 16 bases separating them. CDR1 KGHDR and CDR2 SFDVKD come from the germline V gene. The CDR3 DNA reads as TGTGCCACCAGTGACCTCTTGACAGGCGATCAAGAGACCCAGTACTTC. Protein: CATSDLLTGDQETQYF.

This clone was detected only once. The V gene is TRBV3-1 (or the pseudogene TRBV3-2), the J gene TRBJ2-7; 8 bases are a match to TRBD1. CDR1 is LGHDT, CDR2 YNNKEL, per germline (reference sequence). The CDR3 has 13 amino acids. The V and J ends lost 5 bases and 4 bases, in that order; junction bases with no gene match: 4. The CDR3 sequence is CASSATGVYEQYF. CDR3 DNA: TGTGCCAGCAGCGCGACAGGGGTATACGAGCAGTACTTC.

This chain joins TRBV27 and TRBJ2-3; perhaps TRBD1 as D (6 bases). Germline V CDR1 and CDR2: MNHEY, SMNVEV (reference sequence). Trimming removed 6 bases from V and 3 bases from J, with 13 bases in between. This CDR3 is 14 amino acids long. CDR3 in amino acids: CASRVRGATDTQYF. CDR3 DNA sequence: TGTGCCAGCAGAGTCAGGGGCGCAACAGATACGCAGTATTTT.

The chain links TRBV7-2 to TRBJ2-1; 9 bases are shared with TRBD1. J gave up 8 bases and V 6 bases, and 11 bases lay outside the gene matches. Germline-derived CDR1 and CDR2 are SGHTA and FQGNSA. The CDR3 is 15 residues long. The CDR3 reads CASRSRLQGAYEQFF. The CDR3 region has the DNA TGTGCCAGCAGGTCAAGGTTACAGGGGGCGTATGAGCAGTTCTTC.

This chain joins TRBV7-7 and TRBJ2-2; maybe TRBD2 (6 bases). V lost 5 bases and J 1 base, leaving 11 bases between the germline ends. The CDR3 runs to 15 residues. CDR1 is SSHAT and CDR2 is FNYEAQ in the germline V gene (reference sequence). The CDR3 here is CASSRTEGNTGELFF. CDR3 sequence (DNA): TGTGCCAGCAGCCGCACGGAGGGGAACACCGGGGAGCTGTTTTTT.

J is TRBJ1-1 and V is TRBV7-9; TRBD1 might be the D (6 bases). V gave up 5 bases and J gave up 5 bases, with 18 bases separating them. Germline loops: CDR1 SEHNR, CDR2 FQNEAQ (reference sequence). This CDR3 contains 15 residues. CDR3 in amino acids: CASSPYRGQRTEAFF. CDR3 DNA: TGTGCCAGCAGCCCTTACAGAGGACAGAGAACTGAAGCTTTCTTT.

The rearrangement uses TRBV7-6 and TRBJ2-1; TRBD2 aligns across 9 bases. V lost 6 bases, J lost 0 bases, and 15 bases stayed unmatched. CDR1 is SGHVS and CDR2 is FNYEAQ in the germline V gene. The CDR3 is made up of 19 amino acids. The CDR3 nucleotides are TGTGCCAGCAGTAAATCGACTAGCGGCGCGTTCAGCTCCTACAATGAGCAGTTCTTC. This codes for CASSKSTSGAFSSYNEQFF. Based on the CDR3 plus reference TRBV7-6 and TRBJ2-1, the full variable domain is GAGVSQSPRYKVTKRGQDVALRCDPISGHVSLYWYRQALGQGPEFLTYFNYEAQQDKSGLPNDRFSAERPEGSISTLTIQRTEQRDSAMYRCASSKSTSGAFSSYNEQFFGPGTRLTVL.

CDR3 sequence (DNA): TGTGCCTCCCACCCTGGGAGGAATGAAAAACTGTTTTTT. It yields the protein CASHPGRNEKLFF. The chain has TRBV15 and TRBJ1-4; D remains unclear. Germline V lookup: CDR1 LNHNV, CDR2 YYDKDF (reference sequence). V was shortened by 11 bases and J by 5 bases, with 15 bases between the two germline ends. The CDR3 is made up of 13 amino acids.

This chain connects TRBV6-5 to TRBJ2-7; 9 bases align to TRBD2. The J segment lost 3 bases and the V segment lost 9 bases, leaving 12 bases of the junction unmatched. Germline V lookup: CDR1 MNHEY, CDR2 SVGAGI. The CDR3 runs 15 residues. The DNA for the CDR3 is TGTGCCAGTCCACCGATAGCGGGGGTCCTCTACGAGCAGTACTTC. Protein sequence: CASPPIAGVLYEQYF.